Below, one T cell receptor beta chain is given with its context. Its target is not known. This table comes from immunoSEQ multiplex PCR, and its TCRdb copy is limited to in-frame clones, with some not included. This table has under 8,500 clones, around 82% appearing once. This specimen comes from a study of immune evolution from preneoplasia to lung adenocarcinoma. Regarding the study as a whole: Top clone frequencies peaked in normal lung, apparently declining through invasive adenocarcinoma.

The CDR3 contains 15 residues. V trimming: 3 bases; J trimming: 7 bases; junction bases outside the gene matches: 3. Germline loops: CDR1 SGDLS, CDR2 YYNGEE. This TCR was sampled from a person aged 60-80 years with lung adenocarcinoma. The sequenced material came from FFPE adjacent normal lung tissue. The rearrangement uses TRBV9 and TRBJ2-1; TRBD2 aligns across 14 bases. CDR3 sequence reads: CASSGLAGGPNEQFF. CDR3 coding DNA: TGTGCCAGCAGCGGACTAGCGGGAGGGCCTAATGAGCAGTTCTTC.